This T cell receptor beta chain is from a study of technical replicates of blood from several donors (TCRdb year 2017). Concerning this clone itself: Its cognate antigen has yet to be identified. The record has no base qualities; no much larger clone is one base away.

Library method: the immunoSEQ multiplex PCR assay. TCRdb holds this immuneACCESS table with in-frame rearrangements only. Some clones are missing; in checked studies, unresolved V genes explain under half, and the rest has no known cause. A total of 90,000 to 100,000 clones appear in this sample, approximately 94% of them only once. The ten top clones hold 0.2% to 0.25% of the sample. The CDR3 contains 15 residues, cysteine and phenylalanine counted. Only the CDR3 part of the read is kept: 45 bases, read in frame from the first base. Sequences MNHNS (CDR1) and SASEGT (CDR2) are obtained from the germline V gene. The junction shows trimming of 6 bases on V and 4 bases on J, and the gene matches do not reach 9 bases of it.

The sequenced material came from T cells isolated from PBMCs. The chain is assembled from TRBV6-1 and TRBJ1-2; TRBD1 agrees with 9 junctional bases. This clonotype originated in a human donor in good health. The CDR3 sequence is CASSNNRDRVYGYTF. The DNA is TGTGCCAGCAGCAACAACCGGGACAGGGTCTATGGCTACACCTTC.